This TCR beta chain comes out of a study of tumor and adjacent non-tumor tissue in lung cancer. Study-wide background: Histology: about twelve adenocarcinoma, a couple of squamous cell carcinoma, 1 small cell lung cancer. Around 4 million productive TCRbeta reads were obtained per sample on average. Study-wide results and limits: Normal lung showed higher cumulative top 100 clone frequency than tumor.

This sample's RNA came from whole unsorted tissue. Distant lung tissue was collected more than 3 cm away from the tumor edge. The CDR3 totals 13 residues. Germline loops: CDR1 MNHEY, CDR2 SVGEGT. Three rounds of nested PCR, following a modified ARM-PCR protocol, produced the TCRbeta library. TCRdb redid the calling of the multiplex PCR reads with MiXCR, one entry per CDR3 protein. The table lists 60,000 or so distinct CDR3 sequences, 61% of them singletons. This clonotype has only a few counts. Its antigen is not identified. Given a much more abundant clone one base away, this may be a read error. This receptor was obtained from a man between 65 and 80 years old with non-small cell lung cancer. The sample was distant non-tumor lung tissue. The chain has TRBV6-2 or TRBV6-3 and TRBJ2-5; D is unresolved. For the CDR3, the DNA is TGTGCCTGCAGTTACTCGAGCCTAGAGACCCAGTACTTC. This encodes CACSYSSLETQYF.